The 20 T cell receptor beta chains below all came from one sample that was sequenced in a study of T cell responses to AZD1222 COVID-19 vaccine. Sequencing was performed with immunoSEQ multiplex PCR; in TCRdb, only in-frame clones are kept and a portion is missing. The repertoire includes some 200,000 clones, approximately 91% of them detected once, and over 0.85% sits in the top ten. The sample was peripheral blood, taken on day 0 of AZD1222 vaccination. The receptors come from an adult in good health.

The V gene is TRBV9, the J gene TRBJ2-5; 9 positions agree with TRBD1. V shed 1 base, J shed 4 bases, and the junction held 5 bases outside the gene matches. Looked up from germline, CDR1 is SGDLS and CDR2 is YYNGEE. This CDR3 has 15 amino acids. Here the CDR3 DNA reads TGTGCCAGCAGCGTACAGGGACAGGGACGAGAGACCCAGTACTTC. It encodes CASSVQGQGRETQYF. Full variable domain (outside the CDR3, taken from reference TRBV9 and TRBJ2-5): DSGVTQTPKHLITATGQRVTLRCSPRSGDLSVYWYQQSLDQGLQFLIQYYNGEERAKGNILERFSAQQFPDLHSELNLSSLELGDSALYFCASSVQGQGRETQYFGPGTRLLVL.

With respect to this clone: At the DNA level, this CDR3 is encoded by other sequences in the same sample as well. The V and J genes are TRBV27 and TRBJ2-7; unclear D gene. V was clipped by 8 bases and J by 4 bases, with 9 bases between them. Germline CDR1 reads MNHEY; CDR2 reads SMNVEV (reference sequence). This CDR3 has 11 residues. The CDR3 sequence is CASRSSYEQYF. In DNA, the CDR3 is TGTGCCAGCCGAAGCAGTTACGAGCAGTACTTC.

The rearrangement links TRBV19 to TRBJ2-7, with a tentative D call TRBD1 (5 bases). Germline V gene lookup returns CDR1 LNHDA and CDR2 SQIVND (reference sequence). The CDR3 runs 15 residues. V shed 2 bases and J shed 2 bases, with 13 bases lying between them. This CDR3 is CASSIRQGLAYEQYF. The CDR3 region has the DNA TGTGCCAGTAGTATACGGCAGGGCCTCGCCTACGAGCAGTACTTC.

The chain combines TRBV5-1 with TRBJ1-2; D is ambiguous. Germline CDR1 reads SGHRS; CDR2 reads YFSETQ. The CDR3 has 13 amino acids. The V and J ends lost 0 bases and 5 bases respectively, with 8 bases between them. The CDR3: CASSLEGGYGYTF. DNA of the CDR3: TGCGCCAGCAGCTTGGAGGGAGGGTATGGCTACACCTTC.

This chain uses TRBV9 with TRBJ2-1; 12 nucleotides align to TRBD2. The CDR3 extends over 16 amino acids. Per germline, CDR1 SGDLS and CDR2 YYNGEE. V trimming: 4 bases; J trimming: 6 bases; junction bases outside the gene matches: 8. In nucleotides, the CDR3 is TGTGCCAGCAGCTCGACGACTAGCGGGAGTATCAATGAGCAGTTCTTC. Its protein is CASSSTTSGSINEQFF.

This clone was recorded only once. The V and J genes are TRBV9 and TRBJ2-7; possible D gene TRBD1, 5 bases. The V gene lost 3 bases and the J gene lost 1 base, with 14 bases spanning the gap. Germline loops: CDR1 SGDLS, CDR2 YYNGEE. There are 15 residues in the CDR3. Here the CDR3 reads CASSATSAGSYEQYF. CDR3 nucleotide sequence: TGTGCCAGCAGCGCAACGTCGGCAGGGTCCTACGAGCAGTACTTC.

This clone was seen only a few times. This CDR3 is CASSLNTGGAETQYF. The CDR3 DNA reads as TGCGCCAGCAGCTTGAACACAGGGGGCGCAGAGACCCAGTACTTC. The chain couples TRBV5-1 to TRBJ2-5; 9 positions match TRBD1. The V gene end was trimmed by 1 base and the J gene end by 4 bases; junction bases not matched to a gene: 5. Germline V gene sequence: CDR1 SGHRS, CDR2 YFSETQ. This CDR3 contains 15 residues.

The chain joins TRBV7-9 to TRBJ2-7, with D tentatively TRBD2 (5 bases). Germline loops: CDR1 SEHNR, CDR2 FQNEAQ (reference sequence). V dropped 5 bases and J dropped 6 bases, with 20 bases sitting between them. This CDR3 has 15 residues. DNA of the CDR3: TGTGCCAGCAGCCTCGCCGGACTCCCGACCCCCGAGCAGTACTTC. Residues: CASSLAGLPTPEQYF.

This clone occurred once. The chain combines TRBV7-8 with TRBJ1-1, with D possibly being TRBD1 (6 bases). CDR1 is SGHVS, CDR2 FQNEAQ, per germline. With 3 bases removed from V and 0 bases from J, the gap between germline ends came to 17 bases. The CDR3 has 17 residues. The CDR3 spells CASSFRRMGDMNTEAFF. In nucleotides, the CDR3 is TGTGCCAGCAGCTTCCGGCGAATGGGGGACATGAACACTGAAGCTTTCTTT.

The count of this clone is one. The rearrangement joins TRBV5-8 to TRBJ1-5; D not certain. The V and J ends lost 6 bases and 3 bases respectively, with 10 bases between them. The CDR3 consists of 13 residues. The germline V gene encodes CDR1 SGHTS and CDR2 YDEGEE. The CDR3 DNA is TGTGCCAGCACCCCCGGAAACAATCAGCCCCAGCATTTT. It yields the protein CASTPGNNQPQHF.

V is TRBV7-2 and J is TRBJ2-7; D not certain. CDR3 length equals 15 residues. The V end lost 1 base, the J end lost 1 base, and 11 bases lay between the germline ends. Germline V gives CDR1 SGHTA, CDR2 FQGNSA. CDR3 amino acids: CASSLGLIHSYEQYF. The DNA of the CDR3 is TGTGCCAGCAGCTTAGGCCTAATCCATTCCTACGAGCAGTACTTC.

This chain uses TRBV2 with TRBJ1-5, with D tentatively TRBD1 (5 bases). V lost 6 bases to trimming and J lost 3 bases, with 9 bases between them. Germline CDR1 reads SNHLY; CDR2 reads FYNNEI. This CDR3 is built from 13 residues. The CDR3 loop reads CASRRDVNQPQHF. The CDR3 DNA reads as TGTGCCAGCAGAAGGGACGTCAATCAGCCCCAGCATTTT.

V and J are TRBV9 and TRBJ2-1; tentatively, D is TRBD1 (6 bases). The CDR3 has 14 residues. Germline V gene data show CDR1 as SGDLS and CDR2 as YYNGEE. V was shortened by 4 bases and J by 1 base, with 9 bases between the two germline ends. The CDR3 DNA reads TGTGCCAGCAGCTTAGGGGGTTCCTACAATGAGCAGTTCTTC. It translates to CASSLGGSYNEQFF.

This clone was seen a single time. The chain couples TRBV5-6 to TRBJ1-5, with no clear D. V was clipped by 2 bases and J by 9 bases, with 9 bases between them. The CDR3 consists of 12 residues. The germline gives CDR1 SGHDT, CDR2 YYEEEE. This chain's CDR3 is CASSFGVGPQHF. CDR3 bases: TGTGCCAGCAGCTTCGGGGTTGGGCCCCAGCATTTT.

The chain links TRBV7-2 to TRBJ1-2, with D tentatively TRBD1 (5 bases). This CDR3 spans 13 amino acids. Between the trimmed V and J ends, which lost 5 bases and 4 bases, there was a span of 11 bases. Per germline, CDR1 SGHTA and CDR2 FQGNSA. The CDR3 DNA follows: TGTGCCAGCAGCCCAGACAGACTCTATGGCTACACCTTC. As protein: CASSPDRLYGYTF.

The chain is built from TRBV14 and TRBJ1-1; TRBD1 aligns across 9 bases. Per the germline V gene, CDR1 is SGHDN and CDR2 is FVKESK. After removal of 0 bases from V and 0 bases from J, the junction contained 8 bases not matched to a gene. This CDR3 has 18 amino acids. CDR3 sequence (DNA): TGTGCCAGCAGCCAAGATTGGGGGGACAGGGAACTGAACACTGAAGCTTTCTTT. Translated, it gives CASSQDWGDRELNTEAFF.

The V gene is TRBV10-3, the J gene TRBJ2-3; D uncertain. Germline assignment: CDR1 ENHRY and CDR2 SYGVKD. The ends were cut back, 7 bases at V and 0 bases at J, with 17 bases in the middle. This CDR3 is built from 16 residues. For the CDR3, the DNA is TGTGCCATCACCGTCGGATCAGAAGCGAGCACAGATACGCAGTATTTT. The encoded protein is CAITVGSEASTDTQYF.

J is TRBJ2-3 and V is TRBV11-3, with D tentatively TRBD1 or TRBD2 (6 bases each). The CDR3 sequence is 16 residues long. CDR1 and CDR2 (germline): SGHNT, YENEEA. V was pared by 4 bases and J by 8 bases, with 22 bases between. CDR3 sequence: CASSYLRGGSLGTQYF. Here the CDR3 DNA reads TGTGCCAGCAGCTATCTCAGGGGAGGCAGTCTTGGTACGCAGTATTTT.

The chain has TRBV18 and TRBJ1-2; 7 nucleotides match TRBD1. CDR1 is KGHSH and CDR2 is LQKENI in the germline V gene. The CDR3 contains 16 residues. V lost 0 bases and J lost 6; bases outside the gene matches: 10. In nucleotides, the CDR3 is TGTGCCAGCTCACCACCGGAAGGGGGCGTCAGCCATGGCTACACCTTC. This translates into CASSPPEGGVSHGYTF.

The V gene is TRBV5-4, the J gene TRBJ2-1, with 12 positions matching TRBD1. The CDR3 is made up of 14 amino acids. V shed 4 bases, J shed 7 bases, and the junction held 3 bases outside the gene matches. Germline CDR1 and CDR2: SGHNT and YYREEE (reference sequence). The CDR3 sequence is CASSTGQGANEQFF. CDR3 bases: TGTGCCAGCAGCACGGGACAGGGGGCGAATGAGCAGTTCTTC.